These 23 T cell receptor beta chains were all obtained from the same sample, sequenced in a study of T cells expressing NK-cell markers. From its re-call of the 5' RACE reads, TCRdb lists each CDR3 protein once, without DNA. The sample totals 550,000 to 600,000 distinct CDR3 sequences. Sequencing was carried out using blood T cells: a sorted CD56 or NKG2C T cell subset, CD4+ or CD8+ T cells, or bulk PBMC T cells (not recorded which). The receptors were gathered from a young man in good health.

This chain connects TRBV11-2 to TRBJ2-1; the TCRdb call, TRBD2, lacks DNA for checking. This CDR3 spans 19 amino acids. Germline V CDR1 and CDR2: SGHAT, FQNNGV. The CDR3 sequence is CASSLQPGSGRASYNEQFF.

V gene TRBV3-1 combines with J gene TRBJ1-2; lacking DNA, the TRBD1 call made by TCRdb goes unchecked. The CDR3 contains 15 residues. Germline V gives CDR1 LGHDT, CDR2 YNNKEL (reference sequence). This chain's CDR3 is CASSQNDREINGYTF.

The rearrangement links TRBV20-1 to TRBJ2-1; absent DNA, TCRdb's TRBD1 call cannot be checked. Germline V gene sequence: CDR1 DFQATT, CDR2 SNEGSKA (reference sequence). The CDR3 totals 16 residues. The CDR3 protein is CSAHNSGASSYNEQFF.

The chain joins TRBV4-2 to TRBJ2-3; lacking DNA, the TRBD1 call made by TCRdb goes unchecked. The germline gives CDR1 LGHNA, CDR2 YNFKEQ. This CDR3 is built from 17 residues. The CDR3 reads CASSQGTGVTGTDTQYF.

The chain combines TRBV4-1 with TRBJ2-1; with no DNA, the TCRdb D assignment of TRBD1 cannot be verified. Per the germline V gene, CDR1 is MGHRA and CDR2 is YSYEKL. The CDR3 has 17 amino acids. CDR3 sequence reads: CASSQDRTGLGYNEQFF.

This sequence joins TRBV4-3 and TRBJ1-6. The CDR3 runs 15 residues. Germline values: CDR1 LGHNA, CDR2 YSLEER. CDR3 sequence: CASSQDATLTSPLHF.

The chain has TRBV7-9 and TRBJ1-3. Germline CDR1 reads SEHNR; CDR2 reads FQNEAQ (reference sequence). The CDR3 loop spans 17 amino acids. The CDR3 loop reads CASSLAGRGPSGNTIYF.

This chain uses TRBV29-1 with TRBJ2-7; TCRdb lists TRBD2, though no DNA is available to test this call. The V gene's germline CDR1 is SQVTM and CDR2 ANQGSEA. The CDR3 contains 12 residues. The CDR3 region is CSALGQGDEQYF.

This sequence joins TRBV25-1 and TRBJ2-2; the TCRdb D gene call, TRBD1, has no DNA to confirm it. This CDR3 region has 16 residues. CDR1 is MGHDK, CDR2 SYGVNS, per germline. CDR3 loop: CASRDMGPKNTGELFF. Based on the CDR3 plus reference TRBV25-1 and TRBJ2-2, the full variable domain is EADIYQTPRYLVIGTGKKITLECSQTMGHDKMYWYQQDPGMELHLIHYSYGVNSTEKGDLSSESTVSRIRTEHFPLTLESARPSHTSQYLCASRDMGPKNTGELFFGEGSRLTVL.

The J gene is TRBJ1-1, the V gene TRBV20-1; the TCRdb D gene call, TRBD1, has no DNA to confirm it. Germline V CDR1 and CDR2: DFQATT, SNEGSKA (reference sequence). The CDR3 contains 13 residues. This CDR3 is CSAHPGTGGRAFF.

V gene TRBV15 combines with J gene TRBJ2-5. Germline CDR1 and CDR2: LNHNV and YYDKDF (reference sequence). The CDR3 totals 13 residues. The CDR3 reads CASSRPDEETQYF.

The rearrangement joins TRBV11-2 to TRBJ1-1; TCRdb's D gene call, TRBD1, goes unchecked for lack of DNA. CDR1 and CDR2 (germline): SGHAT, FQNNGV. The CDR3 extends over 12 amino acids. The CDR3 loop is CASSLIEGAAFF.

This rearrangement joins TRBV29-1 to TRBJ2-1; TCRdb indicates TRBD2, and absent DNA this call remains unverified. Germline V gives CDR1 SQVTM, CDR2 ANQGSEA. The CDR3 runs 15 residues. The CDR3 is CSVKKGGGPDGEQFF.

V gene TRBV7-2 combines with J gene TRBJ2-3; TCRdb calls TRBD2, which cannot be checked without DNA. The CDR3 sequence is 16 residues long. Germline V gene lookup returns CDR1 SGHTA and CDR2 FQGNSA. The CDR3 sequence is CASSFGSQPGFGTQYF.

The chain is built from TRBV5-1 and TRBJ2-1; with no DNA, the TCRdb D assignment of TRBD2 cannot be verified. Germline V CDR1 and CDR2: SGHRS, YFSETQ. The CDR3 is made up of 17 amino acids. The CDR3 here is CASSSRPGLAGGSEQFF.

This chain uses TRBV15 with TRBJ2-1; TCRdb designates TRBD1, a call that cannot be tested without DNA. Germline assignment: CDR1 LNHNV and CDR2 YYDKDF (reference sequence). The CDR3 runs 14 residues. The CDR3 loop reads CATSPGGVYNEQFF. Variable domain in full (rest from reference TRBV15 and TRBJ2-1): DAMVIQNPRYQVTQFGKPVTLSCSQTLNHNVMYWYQQKSSQAPKLLFHYYDKDFNNEADTPDNFQSRRPNTSFCFLDIRSPGLGDTAMYLCATSPGGVYNEQFFGPGTRLTVL.

CDR3 sequence reads: CASRPAIFGSGANVLTF. The chain has TRBV7-9 and TRBJ2-6. Germline V lookup: CDR1 SEHNR, CDR2 FQNEAQ (reference sequence). The CDR3 contains 17 residues.

The chain joins TRBV20-1 to TRBJ1-1; TCRdb's D call, TRBD1, is unchecked because there is no DNA. This CDR3 is 16 amino acids long. The germline gives CDR1 DFQATT, CDR2 SNEGSKA (reference sequence). CDR3 protein: CSAVGTGAVFVTEAFF.

This rearrangement joins TRBV7-2 to TRBJ1-2. This CDR3 is 15 amino acids long. Germline V gives CDR1 SGHTA, CDR2 FQGNSA. This CDR3 is CASSLVGQLAKAGTF.

This chain links TRBV4-1 with TRBJ2-4; TCRdb picks TRBD1, but there is no DNA to check that call. The germline CDR1 and CDR2 sequences are MGHRA and YSYEKL. This CDR3 comprises 14 residues. The CDR3 sequence is CASSPRGDPDIQYF.

The chain recombines TRBV12-3 or TRBV12-4 with TRBJ2-1; absent DNA, TCRdb's TRBD2 call cannot be checked. This CDR3 has 20 residues. CDR3 amino acids: CASSPGLIFEFRTDYNEQFF.

The chain uses TRBV12-3 or TRBV12-4 and TRBJ1-4. CDR3 length: 13 residues. CDR3 in amino acids: CASSLSNRAGLFF.

This sequence joins TRBV6-8 and TRBJ2-1; no DNA is available, so the TRBD1 call from TCRdb remains unchecked. CDR3 length equals 13 residues. Germline loops: CDR1 MNHGY, CDR2 SAAAGT. This CDR3 reads CASSPPWEPSQFF.